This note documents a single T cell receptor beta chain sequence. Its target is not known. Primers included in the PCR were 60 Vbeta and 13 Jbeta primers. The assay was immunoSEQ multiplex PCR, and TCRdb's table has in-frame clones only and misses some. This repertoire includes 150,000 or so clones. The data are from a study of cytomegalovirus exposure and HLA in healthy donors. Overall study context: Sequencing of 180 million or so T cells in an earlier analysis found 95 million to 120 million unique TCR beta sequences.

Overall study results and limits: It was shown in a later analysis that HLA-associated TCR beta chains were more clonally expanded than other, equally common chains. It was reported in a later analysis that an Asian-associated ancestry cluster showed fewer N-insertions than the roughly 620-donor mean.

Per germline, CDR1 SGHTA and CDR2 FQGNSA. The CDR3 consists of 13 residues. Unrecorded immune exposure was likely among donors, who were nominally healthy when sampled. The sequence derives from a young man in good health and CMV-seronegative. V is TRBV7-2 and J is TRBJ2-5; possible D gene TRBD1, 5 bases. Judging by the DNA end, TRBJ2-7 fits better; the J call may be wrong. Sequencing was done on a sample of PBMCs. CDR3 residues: CASSSRQTYEQYF. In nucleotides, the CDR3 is TGTGCCAGCAGCTCAAGACAGACCTACGAGCAGTACTTC.